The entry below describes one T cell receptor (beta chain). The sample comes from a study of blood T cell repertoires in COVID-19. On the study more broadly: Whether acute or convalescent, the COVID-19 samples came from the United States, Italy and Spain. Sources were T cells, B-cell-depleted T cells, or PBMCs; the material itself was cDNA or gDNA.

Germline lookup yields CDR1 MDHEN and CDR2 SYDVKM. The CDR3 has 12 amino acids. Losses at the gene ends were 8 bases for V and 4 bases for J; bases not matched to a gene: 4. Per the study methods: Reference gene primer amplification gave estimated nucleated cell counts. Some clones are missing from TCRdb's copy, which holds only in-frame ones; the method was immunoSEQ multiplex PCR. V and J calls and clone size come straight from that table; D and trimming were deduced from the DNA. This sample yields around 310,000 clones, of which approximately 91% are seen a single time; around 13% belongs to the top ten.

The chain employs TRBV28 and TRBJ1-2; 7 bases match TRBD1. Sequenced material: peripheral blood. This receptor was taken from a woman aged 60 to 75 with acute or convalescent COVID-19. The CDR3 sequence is CASAAGGYGYTF. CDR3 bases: TGTGCCAGCGCGGCAGGGGGCTATGGCTACACCTTC.